This paragraph covers one T cell receptor beta chain sequence. Trimming pared 0 bases from V and 2 bases from J, leaving 11 bases between. CDR1 LGHDT and CDR2 YNNKEL come from the germline V gene (reference sequence). The CDR3 totals 15 residues. TCRdb recomputed calls from the reads with MiXCR, one row per CDR3 protein. The sample has 170,000 or so distinct CDR3 sequences; roughly 14% are singletons. This entry comes from a study of T cell repertoires in cytomegalovirus infection. Study overall: Public TCR beta signature analysis indicated the presence of both CMV infection and matching HLA type.

This receptor was identified in a human donor in good health (CMV status not recorded). Some clones in this sample may be carry-over from other donors' samples. The specimen sequenced was PBMCs. This chain links TRBV3-1 with TRBJ2-7; the D gene is possibly TRBD1 (5 bases). The CDR3 DNA follows: TGTGCCAGCAGCCAAGATCAGGGCCCGCCCTACGAGCAGTACTTC. It yields the protein CASSQDQGPPYEQYF.